This T cell receptor (beta chain) was found in a study of patients and donors after allogeneic stem cell transplantation (dated by TCRdb to the early 2020s). A remark on this clonotype: Its antigen target is currently unknown. No base qualities exist here, and no much larger clone lies one base off it.

The library was built by means of RT-PCR. TCRdb names NextSeq 550 as the instrument used. Using fastp trimming at Q25 and MiXCR clonotype assembly, TCRdb reanalyzed the public sequencing data and kept in-frame beta chains. Every CDR3 protein is listed once, alongside the most common genes and DNA of its rows. The sample table records 900,000 to 1,000,000 distinct CDR3 sequences; about 20% of these occur just once. Around 6% of the sample is held by the ten biggest clonotypes. The sample taken for sequencing was blood, either unsorted or a sorted T cell fraction (not recorded which). The sequence came from a human donor who was either an allogeneic HSCT recipient or a stem cell or donor lymphocyte infusion donor (not recorded which). It is not recorded whose cells these are; they may come from a transplant donor.

The nucleotides read TGCAGTGCTAGAGATGTGGCCGGGGAGCTGTTTTTT. This yields the protein CSARDVAGELFF. The chain couples TRBV20-1 to TRBJ2-2; no D gene is confidently identified. From the cysteine up to the phenylalanine, the CDR3 has a length of 12 residues. Only the CDR3 part of the read is kept: 36 bases, read in frame from the first base. The germline V gene encodes CDR1 DFQATT and CDR2 SNEGSKA (reference sequence). Between the V and J ends, shortened by 0 bases and 6 bases respectively, the junction contains 5 bases.